This T cell receptor beta chain originates from a study of blood T cell repertoires in COVID-19. Study-wide background: The study drew acute and convalescent COVID-19 samples from the United States, Italy and Spain.

Enrolled through a virtual design, the participants were between roughly 18 and 90 years of age and came from under 30 US areas. Source study methods: Quantification of nucleated cells was approximated via reference gene primer amplification. Clones were read by immunoSEQ multiplex PCR, and TCRdb kept only the in-frame ones, dropping some. The V and J calls and clone size were taken over from that table, and D and trimming were inferred from the DNA. The table shows approximately 220,000 clones, with 85% occurring only once. The material sequenced was PBMCs or T cells enriched from blood (not recorded which). The TCR was taken from a man in his forties who had recovered from COVID-19.

The CDR3 here is CASSLDRVLTEAFF. DNA of the CDR3: TGTGCCAGCAGCTTAGACAGGGTTTTAACTGAAGCTTTCTTT. The chain couples TRBV7-8 to TRBJ1-1; tentative D call: TRBD1 (6 bases). Germline V gene lookup returns CDR1 SGHVS and CDR2 FQNEAQ. Deletions cut 1 base from V and 5 bases from J, with 11 bases between. The CDR3 totals 14 residues.